The 12 T cell receptor beta chains in this list originate from one sample, sequenced in a study of spatial heterogeneity in lung cancer. Study outcomes and limitations: In tumors, expanded intratumoral alpha and beta TCR counts tracked mutation counts.

TCRdb independently ran MiXCR on the 5' RACE reads; one entry per CDR3 protein. The profile covers a few thousand distinct CDR3 sequences, with 5% to 6% appearing a single time and roughly 17% taken by the ten largest. No antigen has been identified for these receptors. Described time point: sample taken at primary tumor resection. Sequencing was performed on lung tumor tissue, taken at surgery. Receptor source: a female donor with early-stage non-small cell lung cancer.

By frequency in the sample, this clonotype is medium-sized. V gene TRBV4-2 combines with J gene TRBJ1-6, with D tentatively TRBD1 (6 bases). Germline CDR1 and CDR2: LGHNA and YNFKEQ. The V gene lost 3 bases and the J gene lost 0 bases, with 9 bases spanning the gap. This CDR3 spans 16 amino acids. The CDR3 spells CASSQDSSSYNSPLHF. CDR3 DNA: TGTGCCAGCAGCCAGGACAGTAGCTCCTATAATTCACCCCTCCACTTT.

At least ten counts were recorded for this clonotype. The chain recombines TRBV6-5 with TRBJ1-4; D might be TRBD1 (5 bases). Germline V gene lookup returns CDR1 MNHEY and CDR2 SVGAGI. The CDR3 has 20 amino acids. V gave up 5 bases and J gave up 0 bases, with 25 bases separating them. The CDR3 reads CASSQLPGRPDLTTNEKLFF. CDR3 DNA: TGTGCCAGCAGTCAACTTCCGGGACGCCCCGATCTCACAACTAATGAAAAACTGTTTTTT.

This clonotype is labeled as medium-sized (0.01 to 0.1%). V usage is TRBV7-8 and J usage is TRBJ1-1, with D possibly matching TRBD1 (5 bases). V was pared by 0 bases and J by 5 bases, with 10 bases between. CDR1 and CDR2 from the germline V gene are SGHVS and FQNEAQ. The CDR3 runs to 14 residues. DNA of the CDR3: TGTGCCAGCAGCTTAGCGCAGGGTGGGACTGAAGCTTTCTTT. Encoded protein: CASSLAQGGTEAFF.

By its share, this clonotype is medium-sized. The genes are TRBV28 and TRBJ2-5; D may be TRBD2 (5 bases). Per germline, CDR1 MDHEN and CDR2 SYDVKM. V gave up 6 bases and J gave up 2 bases, with 13 bases separating them. This CDR3 comprises 14 residues. CDR3 in amino acids: CASRELEVQETQYF. The CDR3 bases are TGTGCCAGCAGGGAGCTGGAGGTACAAGAGACCCAGTACTTC.

This clonotype is judged medium-sized. V and J are TRBV5-4 and TRBJ2-1; 8 nucleotides align to TRBD2. CDR1 and CDR2 (germline): SGHNT, YYREEE (reference sequence). After removal of 4 bases from V and 6 bases from J, the junction contained 24 bases not matched to a gene. The CDR3 covers 20 residues. CDR3 amino acids: CASSGSTERGWGGRFNEQFF. The CDR3 nucleotides are TGTGCCAGCAGCGGCAGCACAGAAAGGGGATGGGGCGGGAGGTTCAATGAGCAGTTCTTC.

This clonotype is labeled as medium-sized. This sequence joins TRBV20-1 and TRBJ2-3, with TRBD1 matching over 9 bases. J lost 3 bases, V lost 3 bases, and 13 bases had no gene match. Germline-derived CDR1 and CDR2 are DFQATT and SNEGSKA (reference sequence). This CDR3 spans 17 amino acids. The CDR3 region has the DNA TGCAGTGCTAGTTTAGGGACAGGGTTGTTCGCGACAGATACGCAGTATTTT. Translating it yields CSASLGTGLFATDTQYF.

This clonotype is medium-sized within its sample. This chain joins TRBV15 and TRBJ2-1; D unclear. The ends were cut back, 1 base at V and 2 bases at J, with 9 bases in the middle. CDR1 LNHNV and CDR2 YYDKDF come from the germline V gene (reference sequence). The length of the CDR3 is 15 residues. CDR3 coding DNA: TGTGCCACCAGCAGAGGGCGGCTGACCTACAATGAGCAGTTCTTC. Translated: CATSRGRLTYNEQFF.

This clonotype is medium-sized (0.01 to 0.1%) within its sample. The chain carries TRBV4-2 and TRBJ2-3; 10 nucleotides align to TRBD2. CDR1 is LGHNA, CDR2 YNFKEQ, per germline. V lost 0 bases and J lost 0; bases outside the gene matches: 6. There are 18 residues in the CDR3. CDR3 sequence: CASSQEASGRGSTDTQYF. As DNA, the CDR3 is TGTGCCAGCAGCCAAGAGGCTAGCGGGAGAGGAAGCACAGATACGCAGTATTTT.

By share of the sample, this clonotype is medium-sized (0.01 to 0.1%). The chain employs TRBV7-8 and TRBJ1-4; maybe TRBD1 (5 bases). The V and J ends lost 4 bases and 7 bases respectively, with 13 bases between them. Germline V gene lookup returns CDR1 SGHVS and CDR2 FQNEAQ. The CDR3 extends over 14 amino acids. The CDR3, as DNA: TGTGCCAGCAGCTCCCGGGACCGCGGTGAAAAACTGTTTTTT. Translated, it gives CASSSRDRGEKLFF.

By sample fraction, this clonotype is medium-sized. The chain uses TRBV28 and TRBJ2-7; D ambiguous. Between the trimmed V and J ends, which lost 2 bases and 2 bases, there was a span of 16 bases. The CDR3 has 16 amino acids. Germline CDR1 MDHEN, CDR2 SYDVKM. This CDR3 is CASSLRLWAGTYEQYF. The CDR3 DNA reads TGTGCCAGCAGTTTACGTCTCTGGGCAGGTACCTACGAGCAGTACTTC.

A few counts support this clonotype. The V gene is TRBV6-2 or TRBV6-3, the J gene TRBJ2-5; 8 positions match TRBD1. The CDR3 has 14 residues. Germline V gene sequence: CDR1 MNHEY, CDR2 SVGEGT. V lost 7 bases, J lost 5 bases, and 9 bases stayed unmatched. CDR3 coding DNA: TGTGCCAGCACCCGGGGACAGGTCAAGGAGACCCAGTACTTC. Its protein is CASTRGQVKETQYF.

J is TRBJ2-1 and V is TRBV25-1; D may be TRBD2 (5 bases). The germline CDR1 and CDR2 sequences are MGHDK and SYGVNS. V gave up 6 bases and J gave up 8 bases, with 11 bases separating them. The CDR3 covers 12 residues. CDR3 nucleotides: TGTGCCAGCAGCCGATACGGGGATGAGCAGTTCTTC. It encodes CASSRYGDEQFF.